Listed below are T cell receptor beta chains from one sample, sequenced in a study of a mutant IDH1 vaccine in newly diagnosed glioma. Using immunoSEQ multiplex PCR, the repertoire was profiled, and TCRdb retains in-frame clones only, with some absent. The sample shows 100,000 to 120,000 clones, under 90% of them seen only once. No cognate antigen is known for these TCRs. The sample consisted of PBMCs, taken from a glioma patient whose treatment included an IDH1 peptide vaccine. The receptors originated from a woman between 45 and 60 years old with glioma. Both conserved end residues are part of each CDR3. D genes are given only for firm matches. Size tells how often a clone was seen (once, few, many) or the class of an expanded clone, and some rows leave it out.

NA	NA	TRBJ2-1	TRBV7-2	TGTGCCAGCAGCTTCTGGACGCATAGCTCCTACAATGAGCAGTTCTTC	CASSFWTHSSYNEQFF
NA	NA	TRBJ2-7	TRBV7-8	TGTGCCAGCAGCTTCTCCTCCGGGTTCAGCTCCTACGAGCAGTACTTC	CASSFSSGFSSYEQYF
NA	NA	TRBJ2-2	TRBV27	TGTGCCAGCAGTTTCGGGAAGCCCGGGGAGCTGTTTTTT	CASSFGKPGELFF
NA	TRBD2	TRBJ2-3	TRBV7-8	TGTGCCAGCAGCCCTCCCCGACTAGCGGTGGCAGATACGCAGTATTTT	CASSPPRLAVADTQYF
NA	NA	TRBJ1-6	TRBV6-5	TGTGCCAGCAGTTCCAGGTCGTATAATTCACCCCTCCACTTT	CASSSRSYNSPLHF
NA	NA	TRBJ2-3	TRBV6-5	TGTGCCAGCAGCCGCCGGGGGTTCGGTACGCAGTATTTT	CASSRRGFGTQYF
NA	NA	TRBJ2-7	TRBV2	TGTGCCAGCAGTGACGGCGATCCCGTAGTCGAGCAGTACTTC	CASSDGDPVVEQYF
NA	NA	TRBJ2-7	TRBV10-3	TGTGCCATCAGGGACCAATCCTACGAGCAGTACTTC	CAIRDQSYEQYF
NA	NA	TRBJ2-5	TRBV7-3	TGTGCCAGCAGCTTAATGGGCCAGGGCCAAGAGACCCAGTACTTC	CASSLMGQGQETQYF
NA	TRBD1	TRBJ1-1	TRBV7-3	TGTGCCAGCAGCACAGACAGGGACACTGAAGCTTTCTTT	CASSTDRDTEAFF
NA	NA	TRBJ2-7	TRBV25-1	TGTGCCAGCAGGAAGCGGGCGGGCACGGCCTACGAGCAGTACTTC	CASRKRAGTAYEQYF
NA	NA	TRBJ2-7	TRBV19	TGTGCCAGTAGTAGGGGGAGAACCTACGAGCAGTACTTC	CASSRGRTYEQYF
NA	NA	TRBJ1-5	TRBV19	TGTGCCAGTAGTACCTTACAGGGTGGCAATCAGCCCCAGCATTTT	CASSTLQGGNQPQHF
NA	NA	TRBJ1-1	TRBV6-5	TGTGCCAGCAGTTACATAAACGGGGAAAAACCGGGACCCTTT	CASSYINGEKPGPF
NA	NA	TRBJ1-5	TRBV7-2	TGTGCCAGCAGCCCTTGGGACGCCCCAAATCAGCCCCAGCATTTT	CASSPWDAPNQPQHF
NA	TRBD1	TRBJ1-2	TRBV7-2	TGTGCCAGCAGCTTCGGGACAGGGGTCTATGGCTACACCTTC	CASSFGTGVYGYTF
once	TRBD2	TRBJ2-7	TRBV30	TGTGCCTGGAGTGGGGTTGGCGGGAGTATAAGGGAGCAGTACTTC	CAWSGVGGSIREQYF
NA	NA	TRBJ1-5	TRBV2	TGTGCCAGCAGTGTACGGGACGGGCACTATCAGCCCCAGCATTTT	CASSVRDGHYQPQHF
NA	TRBD2	TRBJ2-7	TRBV7-8	TGTGCCAGCAGCTTAAGTGGGACTAGCGGACGCTACGAGCAGTACTTC	CASSLSGTSGRYEQYF
NA	TRBD1	TRBJ1-6	TRBV28	TGTGCCAGCAGTTTAGGGACAGGGAGATCACCCCTCCACTTT	CASSLGTGRSPLHF
NA	NA	TRBJ1-6	TRBV11-1	TGTGCCAGCAGCTCCACAGGGAATTCACCCCTCCACTTT	CASSSTGNSPLHF
NA	NA	TRBJ2-3	TRBV4-2	TGTGCCAGCAGCCAAGAGGACCCTACTACGCAGTATTTT	CASSQEDPTTQYF
NA	NA	TRBJ2-1	TRBV7-8	TGTGCCAGCAGCTCCCGGAACGGGCGGTACAATGAGCAGTTCTTC	CASSSRNGRYNEQFF
NA	NA	TRBJ1-2	TRBV2	TGTGCCAGCAGGCCCTCGGACGGCAACTATGGCTACACCTTC	CASRPSDGNYGYTF
NA	NA	TRBJ1-4	TRBV19	TGTGCCAGTCGGGGGGGTGCAACTAATGAAAAACTGTTTTTT	CASRGGATNEKLFF
NA	NA	TRBJ1-4	TRBV18	TGTGCCAGCTCACTTTATTCGGGACATAATGAAAAACTGTTTTTT	CASSLYSGHNEKLFF
few	TRBD1	TRBJ1-5	TRBV28	TGTGCCAGCACCCCCGGGGGACAGCTAAATCAGCCCCAGCATTTT	CASTPGGQLNQPQHF
NA	NA	TRBJ1-1	TRBV7-6	TGTGCCAGCAGCTTACGGGGGGGTCAGGATGAAGCTTTCTTT	CASSLRGGQDEAFF
NA	TRBD2	TRBJ2-7	TRBV5-1	TGCGCCAGCAGCCCAGGGTCAAGCGGGAGGAGGTACGAGCAGTACTTC	CASSPGSSGRRYEQYF
NA	TRBD2	TRBJ2-7	TRBV13	TGTGCCAGCAGCTCACCTCTAGCGGGAGGAGCCTACGAGCAGTACTTC	CASSSPLAGGAYEQYF
NA	NA	TRBJ1-1	TRBV6-6	TGTGCCAGCAGCCCCGATCTTTTGGAAGCTTTCTTT	CASSPDLLEAFF
NA	TRBD2	TRBJ2-1	TRBV27	TGTGCCAGCAGTTTCGGACAGCCGGGACTAGGGGACCTTGGTGAGCAGTTCTTC	CASSFGQPGLGDLGEQFF
NA	NA	TRBJ2-3	TRBV6-1	TGTGCCAGCTTATCGGGGGGCACAGATACGCAGTATTTT	CASLSGGTDTQYF